The sequence of this T cell receptor beta chain was determined in a study of cytomegalovirus exposure and HLA in healthy donors. Primers for the PCR totalled 60 Vbeta and 13 Jbeta. TCRdb's table, derived via immunoSEQ multiplex PCR, lists solely in-frame clones and lacks some. Of around 100,000 clones in the sample, 65% to 75% were seen once. The study, taken as a whole, reports: An analysis done earlier found most TCR beta V segments productive about 87% or about 30% of the time. A further, later analysis showed that HLA-associated TCR beta chains (compared with equally common others) were more clonally expanded.

CDR1 is MDHEN, CDR2 SYDVKM, per germline. The length of the CDR3 is 12 residues. Deletions cut 6 bases from V and 2 bases from J, with 7 bases between. With regard to this clone: What it binds is not known.

The specimen was PBMCs. The rearrangement links TRBV28 to TRBJ2-5; no clear D gene. The source is a woman in her late teens or twenties in good health and CMV-seropositive. The CDR3 spells CASSPGQETQYF. The CDR3 DNA sequence: TGTGCCAGCAGCCCCGGGCAAGAGACCCAGTACTTC.